Listed here are 30 T cell receptor beta chains from one sample, sequenced in a study of T cells in Graves' hyperthyroidism and ophthalmopathy (dated by TCRdb to 2018 to 2020). The library was produced with multiplex PCR. Sequencing took place on an Illumina HiSeq 2000. TCR beta CDR3 regions were amplified from RNA transcripts. The first round of RT-PCR for the TCR CDR3 was performed with the HTBI primer set and the Qiagen OneStep RT-PCR kit. TCRdb trimmed the raw reads at Q25, called clones with MiXCR and kept productive beta chains. Rows with a matching CDR3 protein are joined into one entry that keeps the most common DNA and genes. Across this sample there are under 350,000 distinct CDR3 sequences, with approximately 15% seen only once. The ten largest clones represent 7% to 9.5% of the sample. Sequenced sample: blood. The receptors were gathered from a woman aged 40 to 50 with Graves' hyperthyroidism.

The V and J genes are TRBV20-1 and TRBJ1-6; no definite D call. The CDR3 runs to 16 residues. V lost 0 bases and J 8 bases, leaving 17 bases between the germline ends. The germline CDR1 and CDR2 sequences are DFQATT and SNEGSKA (reference sequence). The CDR3 loop reads CSARDARRQTDSPLHF. The CDR3 nucleotides read TGCAGTGCTAGAGACGCCCGGCGTCAGACCGATTCACCCCTCCACTTT.

This chain joins TRBV10-3 and TRBJ2-2; D remains ambiguous. From germline, CDR1 is ENHRY and CDR2 SYGVKD. The CDR3 has 14 residues. V dropped 2 bases and J dropped 4 bases, with 8 bases sitting between them. CDR3 nucleotides: TGTGCCATCAGTGAGAATGGGTTCACCGGGGAGCTGTTTTTT. Translating gives CAISENGFTGELFF.

V and J are TRBV2 and TRBJ2-7; the D gene is possibly TRBD2 (7 bases). Germline V gene lookup returns CDR1 SNHLY and CDR2 FYNNEI. The CDR3 is 12 amino acids. V was trimmed by 6 bases and J by 3 bases, leaving 9 bases between them. DNA of the CDR3: TGTGCCAGCAGGGGAGGGGGCTACGAGCAGTACTTC. Protein sequence: CASRGGGYEQYF.

This clonotype has more than one count but fewer than ten. The chain joins TRBV5-8 to TRBJ1-2; D unclear. This CDR3 region has 13 residues. The germline gives CDR1 SGHTS, CDR2 YDEGEE. Trimming cost V 1 base and J 7 bases, with 11 bases left between them. The CDR3 reads CASSLYSNAGYTF. CDR3 nucleotides: TGTGCCAGCAGCTTGTACAGCAACGCTGGCTACACCTTC.

With respect to this clonotype: Just one base apart from a much larger clone, this may be a read error. The V call is TRBV29-1, the J call TRBJ2-5; 9 bases line up with TRBD1. The CDR3 runs 13 residues. V trimming: 7 bases; J trimming: 5 bases; junction bases outside the gene matches: 8. Germline loops: CDR1 SQVTM, CDR2 ANQGSEA. Here the CDR3 reads CSAGPGQGETQYF. CDR3 coding DNA: TGCAGCGCAGGACCTGGACAGGGGGAGACCCAGTACTTC.

The chain links TRBV9 to TRBJ2-5; 13 bases align to TRBD2. The CDR3 spans 19 residues. V lost 4 bases, J lost 4 bases, and 16 bases stayed unmatched. The germline gives CDR1 SGDLS, CDR2 YYNGEE. In nucleotides, the CDR3 is TGTGCCAGCAGCCGCACCGGGGGACTAGCGGGGAGTCGGGGAGAGACCCAGTACTTC. Translating it yields CASSRTGGLAGSRGETQYF.

In this sample, this clonotype turned up a few times. Being one base from a much bigger clone, this may be a read error. The chain recombines TRBV6-1 with TRBJ2-2; TRBD1 matches 7 bases. CDR3 length: 14 residues. Looked up from germline, CDR1 is MNHNS and CDR2 is SASEGT. Trimming cost V 7 bases and J 0 bases; bases outside gene matches: 2. In nucleotides, the CDR3 is TGTGCCAGCAAGGGACAGACGAACACCGGGGAGCTGTTTTTT. Its protein product is CASKGQTNTGELFF.

This sequence joins TRBV4-1 and TRBJ1-4, with unresolved D. This CDR3 region has 17 residues. Germline V gene sequence: CDR1 MGHRA, CDR2 YSYEKL. The V end lost 1 base, the J end lost 0 bases, and 12 bases lay between the germline ends. DNA of the CDR3: TGCGCCAGCAGCCAAGGAGGAGGGATCACAACTAATGAAAAACTGTTTTTT. This codes for CASSQGGGITTNEKLFF.

This clonotype was detected ten times or more. The V and J genes are TRBV7-9 and TRBJ1-1; D gene unclear. Trimming took off 7 bases at V and 0 bases at J, with 9 bases between the two ends. The CDR3 runs 13 residues. Per germline, CDR1 SEHNR and CDR2 FQNEAQ (reference sequence). CDR3 residues: CASIANLNTEAFF. CDR3 sequence (DNA): TGTGCCAGCATCGCCAATTTGAACACTGAAGCTTTCTTT.

This clonotype was recorded many times. The chain combines TRBV11-2 with TRBJ2-7; D remains ambiguous. V lost 1 base and J 6 bases, leaving 13 bases between the germline ends. This CDR3 has 14 residues. CDR1 and CDR2 from the germline V gene are SGHAT and FQNNGV. In nucleotides, the CDR3 is TGTGCCAGCAGCTTAGTCACCAAGCCCCGCGAGCAGTACTTC. Protein: CASSLVTKPREQYF.

This clonotype came up a few times. This sequence joins TRBV5-1 and TRBJ1-2; no definite D call. This CDR3 has 14 residues. The germline V gene encodes CDR1 SGHRS and CDR2 YFSETQ. Trimming left V 0 bases short and J 5 bases short, with 11 bases between. CDR3 in amino acids: CASSLGQLTYGYTF. For the CDR3, the DNA is TGCGCCAGCAGCTTGGGTCAGCTAACTTATGGCTACACCTTC.

This clonotype has a count of ten or more. The V call is TRBV5-8, the J call TRBJ2-3; TRBD2 might be the D (5 bases). The V gene lost 4 bases and the J gene lost 1 base, with 13 bases spanning the gap. The germline V gene has CDR1 SGHTS and CDR2 YDEGEE. The CDR3 contains 15 residues. The CDR3 sequence: CASSPEVFGTDTQYF. CDR3 coding DNA: TGTGCCAGCAGCCCGGAGGTGTTCGGCACAGATACGCAGTATTTT.

Note on this clonotype: The CDR3 carries no conserved terminal phenylalanine or tryptophan, so it likely arises from a read error. The rearrangement uses TRBV28 and TRBJ1-2, with D tentatively TRBD1 (5 bases). The V end lost 6 bases, the J end lost 5 bases, and 22 bases lay between the germline ends. Germline-derived CDR1 and CDR2 are MDHEN and SYDVKM. This CDR3 spans 16 amino acids. CDR3 coding DNA: TGTGCCAGCAGCTCAAACAGGAGCGGGTTTTGGTATGGCTACACCCTC. Translated, it gives CASSSNRSGFWYGYTL.

This chain joins TRBV19 and TRBJ1-2, with D perhaps TRBD1 (5 bases). This CDR3 contains 13 residues. Trimming removed 6 bases at V and 7 bases at J, with 15 bases between. Per the germline V gene, CDR1 is LNHDA and CDR2 is SQIVND (reference sequence). DNA for the CDR3: TGTGCCAGTAGCCCGAGTGGGGGTAGTGGCTACACCTTC. As protein: CASSPSGGSGYTF.

In this sample, this clonotype turned up many times. This sequence joins TRBV11-2 and TRBJ2-7; D not certain. The V end was cut by 2 bases, the J end by 3 bases, with 14 bases between. CDR1 and CDR2 (germline): SGHAT, FQNNGV. The CDR3 contains 15 residues. The CDR3 region has the DNA TGTGCCAGCAGCTTACGGAGTAGTCTACTCTACGAGCAGTACTTC. Translating gives CASSLRSSLLYEQYF.

This clonotype was detected many times. The chain employs TRBV27 and TRBJ2-5, with 8 bases that match TRBD2. The CDR3 loop spans 18 amino acids. V gave up 6 bases and J gave up 4 bases; unmatched junction bases: 19. In germline, CDR1 is MNHEY, CDR2 SMNVEV (reference sequence). The CDR3 is CASRRGGLALLRGETQYF. The CDR3 DNA sequence: TGTGCCAGCAGGAGGGGCGGACTAGCCCTTCTACGGGGAGAGACCCAGTACTTC.

In regard to this clonotype: A much larger clone lies one base from this, so it may be a read error. Here the CDR3 reads CASTLGRDDQETQYF. Here the CDR3 DNA reads TGTGCCAGCACCCTTGGGAGGGACGACCAAGAGACCCAGTACTTC. This sequence joins TRBV28 and TRBJ2-5; 7 nucleotides match TRBD2. The junction had 8 bases not matched to a gene; V was cut back by 7 bases and J by 0 bases. The CDR3 runs 15 residues. Looked up from germline, CDR1 is MDHEN and CDR2 is SYDVKM.

V gene TRBV7-2 combines with J gene TRBJ1-1; 7 bases align to TRBD1. Germline V gives CDR1 SGHTA, CDR2 FQGNSA. The CDR3 totals 16 residues. With V trimmed by 5 bases and J by 5 bases, 14 bases remained unmatched. This CDR3 is CASSDYRGQAGTEAFF. In DNA, the CDR3 is TGTGCCAGCAGCGACTACAGGGGCCAGGCGGGGACTGAAGCTTTCTTT.

This clonotype was seen ten or more times. The V gene is TRBV2, the J gene TRBJ2-1; 8 positions match TRBD2. Trimming cost V 7 bases and J 2 bases; bases outside gene matches: 7. The CDR3 consists of 15 residues. The germline gives CDR1 SNHLY, CDR2 FYNNEI. This chain's CDR3 is CASTPTSGPYNEQFF. Here the CDR3 DNA reads TGTGCCAGCACTCCCACTAGCGGCCCCTACAATGAGCAGTTCTTC.

The gene calls are TRBV27 and TRBJ2-1, with 15 bases aligning to TRBD2. V was pared by 6 bases and J by 7 bases, with 4 bases of the junction left unmatched. The germline CDR1 and CDR2 sequences are MNHEY and SMNVEV (reference sequence). CDR3 length: 15 residues. As DNA, the CDR3 is TGTGCCAGCAGGGACGGACTAGCGGGGGGGAATGAGCAGTTCTTC. Translated: CASRDGLAGGNEQFF.

This clonotype was picked up many times. The V and J genes are TRBV12-3 or TRBV12-4 and TRBJ2-3; a possible D gene is TRBD1 (6 bases). Trimming shortened V by 4 bases and J by 3 bases, and 8 bases separated the two germline ends. The CDR3 runs to 13 residues. The CDR3 nucleotides are TGTGCCAGCAGTTCCACAGGGACAGATACGCAGTATTTT. Translating it yields CASSSTGTDTQYF.

This clonotype was picked up many times. The chain couples TRBV7-2 to TRBJ2-2; perhaps TRBD2 as D (5 bases). CDR3 length equals 14 residues. Germline CDR1 is SGHTA and CDR2 is FQGNSA. The V end was cut by 1 base, the J end by 6 bases, with 9 bases between. CDR3 DNA: TGTGCCAGCAGCTTAGGAGCGGCGGCCGGGGAGCTGTTTTTT. Translated, it gives CASSLGAAAGELFF.

The table lists this clonotype with many counts. The rearrangement joins TRBV6-5 to TRBJ1-1, with D perhaps TRBD1 (6 bases). CDR3 length: 18 residues. The germline V and J ends were trimmed by 0 bases and 3 bases, with 20 bases remaining between them. Germline lookup yields CDR1 MNHEY and CDR2 SVGAGI. The CDR3 DNA follows: TGTGCCAGCAGTTACTCGGGTCTCCGAACAGGGTCCCACACTGAAGCTTTCTTT. This codes for CASSYSGLRTGSHTEAFF.

This clonotype occurred many times. The CDR3 sequence is CASRPSGTSSYNEQFF. The CDR3, as DNA: TGTGCCAGTAGGCCTAGCGGAACAAGCTCCTACAATGAGCAGTTCTTC. The V and J genes are TRBV19 and TRBJ2-1; TRBD2 aligns across 7 bases. Germline V gene data show CDR1 as LNHDA and CDR2 as SQIVND (reference sequence). The CDR3 runs 16 residues. With 6 bases clipped from V and 0 bases from J, the junction kept 8 bases outside the gene matches.

This clonotype occurred many times. V and J are TRBV9 and TRBJ1-2; 9 bases map to TRBD1. J lost 2 bases, V lost 0 bases, and 2 bases had no gene match. The CDR3 is 15 residues long. Germline-derived CDR1 and CDR2 are SGDLS and YYNGEE. CDR3: CASSVGGQGNYGYTF. DNA of the CDR3: TGTGCCAGCAGCGTAGGGGGACAGGGCAACTATGGCTACACCTTC.

The chain couples TRBV28 to TRBJ1-5; unclear D gene. The ends were cut back, 5 bases at V and 4 bases at J, with 12 bases in the middle. There are 14 residues in the CDR3. The germline V gene has CDR1 MDHEN and CDR2 SYDVKM. This chain's CDR3 is CASSPAPGNQPQHF. CDR3 nucleotides: TGTGCCAGCAGTCCAGCCCCTGGGAATCAGCCCCAGCATTTT.

In this sample, this clonotype turned up many times. V usage is TRBV2 and J usage is TRBJ2-3, with 11 bases that match TRBD2. The germline gives CDR1 SNHLY, CDR2 FYNNEI. Losses at the gene ends were 8 bases for V and 0 bases for J; bases not matched to a gene: 7. The CDR3 is 16 amino acids. CDR3 sequence: CASGAGTSGSTDTQYF. In DNA, the CDR3 is TGTGCCAGCGGGGCCGGGACTAGCGGAAGCACAGATACGCAGTATTTT.

This clonotype has at least ten counts. The chain couples TRBV2 to TRBJ1-5; tentatively, D is TRBD1 (6 bases). V was pared by 5 bases and J by 5 bases, with 25 bases between. Germline V gene data show CDR1 as SNHLY and CDR2 as FYNNEI. The CDR3 spans 18 residues. This CDR3 is CASSRGPGQQTPHQPQHF. The CDR3 DNA reads TGTGCCAGCAGTCGAGGTCCGGGACAACAGACACCACATCAGCCCCAGCATTTT.

In this sample, this clonotype turned up a few times. CDR3 in amino acids: CASRDSGSHDRQYF. The CDR3 DNA reads TGTGCCAGCAGAGATAGCGGGAGCCACGACCGGCAGTACTTC. The chain has TRBV2 and TRBJ2-7; TRBD2 matches at 9 bases. Germline V gives CDR1 SNHLY, CDR2 FYNNEI. The CDR3 spans 14 residues. Unmatched junction bases numbered 12, after V lost 6 bases and J lost 9 bases.

This clonotype was seen at least ten times. CDR3 loop: CASSSWGQESTDTQYF. The CDR3 DNA reads TGTGCCAGTAGTAGCTGGGGACAGGAGTCCACAGATACGCAGTATTTT. This chain links TRBV19 with TRBJ2-3, with 8 bases matching TRBD1. V trimming: 4 bases; J trimming: 2 bases; junction bases outside the gene matches: 8. CDR3 length: 16 amino acids. Per germline, CDR1 LNHDA and CDR2 SQIVND (reference sequence).